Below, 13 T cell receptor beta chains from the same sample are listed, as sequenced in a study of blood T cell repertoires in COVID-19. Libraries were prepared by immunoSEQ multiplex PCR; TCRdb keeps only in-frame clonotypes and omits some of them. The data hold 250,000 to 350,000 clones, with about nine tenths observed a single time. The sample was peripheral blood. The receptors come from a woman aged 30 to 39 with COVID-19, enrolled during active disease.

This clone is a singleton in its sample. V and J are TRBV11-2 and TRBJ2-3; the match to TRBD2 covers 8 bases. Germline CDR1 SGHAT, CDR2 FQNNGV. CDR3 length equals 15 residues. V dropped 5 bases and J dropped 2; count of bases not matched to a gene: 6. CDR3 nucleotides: TGTGCCAGCAGCCGGCGGGGGGTCCTCACAGATACGCAGTATTTT. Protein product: CASSRRGVLTDTQYF.

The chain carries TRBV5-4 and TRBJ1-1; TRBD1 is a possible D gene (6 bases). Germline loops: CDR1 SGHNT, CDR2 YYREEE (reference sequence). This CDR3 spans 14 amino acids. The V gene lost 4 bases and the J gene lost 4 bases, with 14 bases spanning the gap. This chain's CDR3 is CASSQPGQPTEAFF. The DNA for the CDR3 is TGTGCCAGCAGCCAACCGGGACAACCCACTGAAGCTTTCTTT.

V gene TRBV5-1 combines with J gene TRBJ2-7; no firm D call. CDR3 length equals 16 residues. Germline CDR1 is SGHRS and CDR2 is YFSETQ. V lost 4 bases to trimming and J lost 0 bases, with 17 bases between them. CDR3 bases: TGCGCCAGCAGCCGTGTTTCCGGGTCGAGCTCCTACGAGCAGTACTTC. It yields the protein CASSRVSGSSSYEQYF.

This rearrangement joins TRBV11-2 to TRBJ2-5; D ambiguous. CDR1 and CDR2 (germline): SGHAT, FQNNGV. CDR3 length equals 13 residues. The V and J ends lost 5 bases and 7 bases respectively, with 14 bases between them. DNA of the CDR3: TGTGCCAGCAGCCAGGAAACGTCTGGGACCCAGTACTTC. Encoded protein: CASSQETSGTQYF. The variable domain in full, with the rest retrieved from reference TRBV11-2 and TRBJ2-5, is EAGVAQSPRYKIIEKRQSVAFWCNPISGHATLYWYQQILGQGPKLLIQFQNNGVVDDSQLPKDRFSAERLKGVDSTLKIQPAKLEDSAVYLCASSQETSGTQYFGPGTRLLVL.

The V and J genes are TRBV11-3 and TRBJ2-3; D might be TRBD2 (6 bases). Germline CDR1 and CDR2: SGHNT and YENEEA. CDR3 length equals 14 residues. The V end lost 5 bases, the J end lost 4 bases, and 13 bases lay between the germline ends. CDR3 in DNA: TGTGCCAGCAGCCCCGGGGGAGTAGCAGATACGCAGTATTTT. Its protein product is CASSPGGVADTQYF.

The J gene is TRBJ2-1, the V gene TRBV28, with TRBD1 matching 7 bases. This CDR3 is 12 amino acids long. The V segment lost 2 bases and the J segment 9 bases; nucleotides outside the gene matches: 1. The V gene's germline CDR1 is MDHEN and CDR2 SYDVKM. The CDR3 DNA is TGTGCCAGCAGTTTAGCAGGGGGTGAGCAGTTCTTC. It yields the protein CASSLAGGEQFF.

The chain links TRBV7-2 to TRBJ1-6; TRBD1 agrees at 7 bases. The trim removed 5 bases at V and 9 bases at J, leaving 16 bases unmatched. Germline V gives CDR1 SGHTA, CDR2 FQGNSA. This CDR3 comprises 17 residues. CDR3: CASSPYPRQGGFSPLHF. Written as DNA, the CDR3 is TGTGCCAGCAGCCCCTACCCCCGACAGGGAGGTTTTTCACCCCTCCACTTT.

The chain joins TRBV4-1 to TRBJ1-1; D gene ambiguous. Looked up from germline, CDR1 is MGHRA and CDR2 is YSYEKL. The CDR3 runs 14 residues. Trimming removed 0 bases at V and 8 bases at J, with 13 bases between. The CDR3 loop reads CASSQEGPFGEAFF. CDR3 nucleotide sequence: TGCGCCAGCAGCCAAGAGGGCCCCTTTGGCGAAGCTTTCTTT.

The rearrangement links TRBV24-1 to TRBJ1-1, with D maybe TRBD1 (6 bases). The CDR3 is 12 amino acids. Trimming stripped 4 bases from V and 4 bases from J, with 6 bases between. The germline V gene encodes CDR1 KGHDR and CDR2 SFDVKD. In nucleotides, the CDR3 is TGTGCCACCAGTGAAGGGGGCACTGAAGCTTTCTTT. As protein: CATSEGGTEAFF.

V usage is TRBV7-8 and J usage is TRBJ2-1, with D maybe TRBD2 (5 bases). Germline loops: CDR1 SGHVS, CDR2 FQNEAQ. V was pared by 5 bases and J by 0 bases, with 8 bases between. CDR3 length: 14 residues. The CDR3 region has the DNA TGTGCCAGCAGCCCCGGAGGCTCCTACAATGAGCAGTTCTTC. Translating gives CASSPGGSYNEQFF.

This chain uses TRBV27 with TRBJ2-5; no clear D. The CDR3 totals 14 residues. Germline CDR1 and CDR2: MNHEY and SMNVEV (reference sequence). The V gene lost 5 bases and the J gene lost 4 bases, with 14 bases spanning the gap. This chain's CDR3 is CASSPLGLLETQYF. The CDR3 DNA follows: TGTGCCAGCAGTCCCCTCGGGTTACTAGAGACCCAGTACTTC.

CDR3 DNA sequence: TGTGCCACCAGTGATTCGTCTGTTACGAACACCGGGGAGCTGTTTTTT. Its protein product is CATSDSSVTNTGELFF. The rearrangement links TRBV24-1 to TRBJ2-2; D is undetermined. Trimming removed 2 bases at V and 0 bases at J, with 9 bases between. This CDR3 comprises 16 residues. From germline, CDR1 is KGHDR and CDR2 SFDVKD.

The chain's CDR3 is CASRPTVTSTDTQYF. CDR3 DNA sequence: TGTGCCAGTAGACCGACTGTCACTAGCACAGATACGCAGTATTTT. The chain employs TRBV19 and TRBJ2-3; no reliable D call. V lost 6 bases and J lost 0, with 13 bases in between. The germline V gene encodes CDR1 LNHDA and CDR2 SQIVND (reference sequence). The CDR3 is 15 amino acids.